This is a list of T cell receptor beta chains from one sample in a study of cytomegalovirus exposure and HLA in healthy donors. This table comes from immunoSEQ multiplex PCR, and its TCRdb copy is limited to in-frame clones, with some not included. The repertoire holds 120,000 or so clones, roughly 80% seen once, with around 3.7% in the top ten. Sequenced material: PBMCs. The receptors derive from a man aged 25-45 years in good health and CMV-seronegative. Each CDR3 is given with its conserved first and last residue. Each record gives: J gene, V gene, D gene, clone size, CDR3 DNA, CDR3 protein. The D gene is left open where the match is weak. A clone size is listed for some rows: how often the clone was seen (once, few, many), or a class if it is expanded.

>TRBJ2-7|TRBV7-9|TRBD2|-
TGTGCCAGCAGCTTCCCCGGGGGACTAAACGAGCAGTACTTC
CASSFPGGLNEQYF
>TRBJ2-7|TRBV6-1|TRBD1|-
TGTGCCAGCAGTATGGGACAGACCCCCTACGAGCAGTACTTC
CASSMGQTPYEQYF
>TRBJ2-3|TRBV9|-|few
TGTGCCAGCAGCGTAGAAGTCCGGGGGGCTAGCACAGATACGCAGTATTTT
CASSVEVRGASTDTQYF
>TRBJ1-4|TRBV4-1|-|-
TGCGCCAGCAGCCAAGAGACCGATCTGGGCGAAAAACTGTTTTTT
CASSQETDLGEKLFF
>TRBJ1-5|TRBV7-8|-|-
TGTGCCAGCAGCTTAGTCGGTAGCAATCAGCCCCAGCATTTT
CASSLVGSNQPQHF
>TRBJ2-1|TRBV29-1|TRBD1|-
TGCAGCGCCGTTGACAGGGCCTCCTACAATGAGCAGTTCTTC
CSAVDRASYNEQFF
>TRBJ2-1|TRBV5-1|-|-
TGCGCCAGCAGCTTACAGGGTACGTCCTACAATGAGCAGTTCTTC
CASSLQGTSYNEQFF
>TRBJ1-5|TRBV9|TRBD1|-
TGTGCCAGCAGCGAGGGACAGGGATATCAGCCCCAGCATTTT
CASSEGQGYQPQHF
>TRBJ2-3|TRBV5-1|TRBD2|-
TGCGCCAGCAGCGGGGGGGAGGGCACAGATACGCAGTATTTT
CASSGGEGTDTQYF
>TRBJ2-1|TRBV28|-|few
TGTGCCAGCAGTTTGATAGCGGAGCACTACAATGAGCAGTTCTTC
CASSLIAEHYNEQFF
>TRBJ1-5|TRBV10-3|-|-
TGTGCCATCAGGGCAGGTTACAATCAGCCCCAGCATTTT
CAIRAGYNQPQHF
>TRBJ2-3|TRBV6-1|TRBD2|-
TGTGCCAGCAGTGACGGGACTAGCGGGGGTGCAGATACGCAGTATTTT
CASSDGTSGGADTQYF
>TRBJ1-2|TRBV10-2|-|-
TGCGCCAGCAGTGAGAACAATAACTATGGCTACACCTTC
CASSENNNYGYTF
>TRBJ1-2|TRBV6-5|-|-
TGTGCCAGCAGTTACCGGACCCAGGGTTTGGTCTACACCTTC
CASSYRTQGLVYTF
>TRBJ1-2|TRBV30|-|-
TGTGCCTGGAGTGGGCAGGGGCGTTCCGCCGGCTACACCTTC
CAWSGQGRSAGYTF
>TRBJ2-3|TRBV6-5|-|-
TGTGCCAGTTTTGACTACTCGGCGCAGTATTTT
CASFDYSAQYF
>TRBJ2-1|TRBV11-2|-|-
TGTGCCAGCAGCCTAGTTCAGTTCCCCTACAATGAGCAGTTCTTC
CASSLVQFPYNEQFF
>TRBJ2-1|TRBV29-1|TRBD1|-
TGCAGCTCCGACAGGGGGGACTACAATGAGCAGTTCTTC
CSSDRGDYNEQFF
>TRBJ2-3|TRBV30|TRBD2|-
TGTGCCTGGGACCCTAGCGGGAGTGGCGATACGCAGTATTTT
CAWDPSGSGDTQYF
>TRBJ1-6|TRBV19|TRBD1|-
TGTGCCAGCATAGGGACAGGGACTTCACCCCTCCACTTT
CASIGTGTSPLHF
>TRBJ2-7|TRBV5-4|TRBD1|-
TGTGCCAGCAGCACGACTTTGGCAGGGGGCTACGAGCAGTACTTC
CASSTTLAGGYEQYF
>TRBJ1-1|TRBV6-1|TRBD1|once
TGTGCCAGCAGTCTTATCACAGGGGAGACTGAAGCTTTCTTT
CASSLITGETEAFF
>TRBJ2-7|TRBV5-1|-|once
TGCGCCAGCAGCAAGGCTACAGGCCCCTACGAGCAGTACTTC
CASSKATGPYEQYF
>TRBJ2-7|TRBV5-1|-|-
TGCGCCAGCAGCTTGGACAGGGCCGAGCAGTACTTC
CASSLDRAEQYF
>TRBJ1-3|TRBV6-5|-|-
TGTGCCAGCAGTTACTCTTGGGCAAGCTCTGGAAACACCATATATTTT
CASSYSWASSGNTIYF
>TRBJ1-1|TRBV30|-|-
TGTGCCTGGAGTGTTTTAGGGGGAGCGGCAGTTACCTCTTTCTTT
CAWSVLGGAAVTSFF
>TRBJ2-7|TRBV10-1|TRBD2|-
TGCGCCAGCAGTGAGTCAGCGGGAGTTGGGCAGTACTTC
CASSESAGVGQYF
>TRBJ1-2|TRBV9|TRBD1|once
TGTGCCAGCAGCGTGGAGGACAGGGGACTCCATAACTATGGCTACACCTTC
CASSVEDRGLHNYGYTF
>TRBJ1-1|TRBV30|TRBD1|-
TGTGCCTGGAACCGACTCCGACAGGGGAACACTGAAGCTTTCTTT
CAWNRLRQGNTEAFF
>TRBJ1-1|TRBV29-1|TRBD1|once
TGCAGCGTTGACAGGACAGGCGACACTGAAGCTTTCTTT
CSVDRTGDTEAFF
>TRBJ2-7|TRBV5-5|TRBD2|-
TGTGCCAGCAGCTTGGCGGCGGGAGGGTACTACGAGCAGTACTTC
CASSLAAGGYYEQYF
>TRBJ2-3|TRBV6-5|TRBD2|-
TGTGCCAGCACACGGGCGGGGGGTGCGAAAGATACGCAGTATTTT
CASTRAGGAKDTQYF
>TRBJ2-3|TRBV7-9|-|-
TGTGCCAGCAGCATTCCCCTCACAGATACGCAGTATTTT
CASSIPLTDTQYF
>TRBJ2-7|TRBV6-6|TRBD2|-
TGTGCCAGCAGAACCGGGACTAGCGGGAAACTCTACGAGCAGTACTTC
CASRTGTSGKLYEQYF
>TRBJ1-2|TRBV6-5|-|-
TGTACCAGCAGTAAAGGGGATAACTATGGCTACACCTTC
CTSSKGDNYGYTF
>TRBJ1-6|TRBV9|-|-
TGTGCCAGCAGCGTAGGACAGACCCCATATAATTCACCCCTCCACTTT
CASSVGQTPYNSPLHF
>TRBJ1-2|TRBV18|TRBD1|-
TGTGCCAGCTCACCGAGGACAGGGTGGGCTGGCTACACCTTC
CASSPRTGWAGYTF
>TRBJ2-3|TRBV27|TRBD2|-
TGTGTTAGCAGGGAGGGGTGGTGGAATACGCAGTATTTT
CVSREGWWNTQYF
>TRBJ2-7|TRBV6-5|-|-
TGTGCCAGCAGTCCCTCTTTAAAATACGAGCAGTACTTC
CASSPSLKYEQYF
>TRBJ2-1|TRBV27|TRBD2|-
TGTGCCAGCAGTTTAGTGGGACTAGCGGGAGAAGGGGGCAATGAGCAGTTCTTC
CASSLVGLAGEGGNEQFF
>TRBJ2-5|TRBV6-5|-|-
TGTGCCAGCAGTTACTCGAGGCAGGAGGAGGAGACCCAGTACTTC
CASSYSRQEEETQYF
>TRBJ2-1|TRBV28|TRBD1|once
TGTGCCAGCAGTTCCAATCACAGGGGGCTCTTCTACAATGAGCAGTTCTTC
CASSSNHRGLFYNEQFF
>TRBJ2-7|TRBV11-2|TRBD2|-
TGTGCCAGCAGCAAGAGGACTAGCGGGGGTACCTACGAGCAGTACTTC
CASSKRTSGGTYEQYF
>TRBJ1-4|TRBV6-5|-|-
TGTGCCAGCAGCCACACGGGAAAACTGTTTTTT
CASSHTGKLFF
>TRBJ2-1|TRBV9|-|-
TGTGCCAGCAGCCCCAGGTTGGACTACAATGAGCAGTTCTTC
CASSPRLDYNEQFF
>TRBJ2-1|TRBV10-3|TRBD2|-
TGTGCCATCAGTGAGTCGACTCTCGGAACTAGCGGGAGGAGTGAGCAGTTCTTC
CAISESTLGTSGRSEQFF
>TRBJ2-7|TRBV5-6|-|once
TGTGCCAGCAGCCTCTTGGACTCCCGGAGGGTAGACGGGCAGTACTTC
CASSLLDSRRVDGQYF
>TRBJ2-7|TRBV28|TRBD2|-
TGTGCCAGCAGTTTATTGCGGGAGAGGAACGAGCAGTACTTC
CASSLLRERNEQYF
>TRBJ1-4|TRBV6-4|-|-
TGTGCCAGCACCCCCCGTGGGAGGGCCCTGGGTGAAAAACTGTTTTTT
CASTPRGRALGEKLFF